This T cell receptor (beta chain) came from a study of CD8 T cells in ankylosing spondylitis. Study results and caveats: Significant enrichment of disease-linked clones was reported in matched ankylosing spondylitis synovial fluid. Clones linked to the disease showed a CD8+ phenotype. They occurred at relatively low frequencies in peripheral blood. Prior literature has documented some motif variants in synovial fluid and blood from reactive arthritis. In ankylosing spondylitis blood, a motif of roughly eight highly homologous TCR beta variants appeared characteristic.

For this clonotype: Its antigen is not known.

CDR3 length: 16 residues. V gave up 0 bases and J gave up 2 bases, with 16 bases separating them. Germline V gene lookup returns CDR1 DFQATT and CDR2 SNEGSKA (reference sequence). Making the TCR beta libraries involved quantitative 5'-RACE with molecular barcodes. MiXCR, applied by TCRdb to the 5' RACE reads, yields one record per CDR3 protein. The sample includes about 220,000 distinct CDR3 sequences, around 18% of them seen just once. The TCR sequence derives from a male donor with ankylosing spondylitis. The chain has TRBV20-1 and TRBJ1-2, with a possible D match to TRBD1 (6 bases). The sequenced material came from blood, either unsorted or a sorted T cell fraction (not recorded which). The CDR3 spells CSARDPNVQGNYGYTF. As DNA, the CDR3 is TGCAGTGCTAGAGATCCTAATGTCCAGGGGAACTATGGCTACACCTTC.